This TCR beta chain was identified in a study of T cells after yellow fever vaccination. This clonotype was found a few times. Each CDR3 protein gets one entry after TCRdb re-called the 5' RACE reads with MiXCR. This sample has about 350,000 distinct CDR3 sequences; 4.1% occur once, and the top ten carry just under 25%. CDR3 length equals 14 residues. CDR1 SGHNT and CDR2 YYREEE come from the germline V gene (reference sequence). V gave up 5 bases and J gave up 2 bases; unmatched junction bases: 5. The clonotype comes from a man aged 18 to 30 who received the YFV17D yellow fever vaccine. The chain joins TRBV5-4 to TRBJ2-3, with TRBD1 matching 7 bases. Sample: PBMCs, taken 5 days after the yellow fever booster vaccination. The CDR3 DNA reads TGTGCCAGCAGACGGGACAGCAACACAGATACGCAGTATTTT. Its translation: CASRRDSNTDTQYF.